This T cell receptor (beta chain) was obtained from a study of chemoradiotherapy in HPV16-positive cancers. In the case of this clone: The antigen is unknown.

TCRdb's copy holds only in-frame clones and misses some; the assay was immunoSEQ multiplex PCR. This sample yields about 32,000 clones, of which approximately 89% are seen a single time; around 4.8% belongs to the top ten. V lost 2 bases, J lost 1 base, and 11 bases lay in between. The CDR3 has 15 residues. CDR1 and CDR2 from the germline V gene are MNHEY and SVGAGI. Study-level findings and limits: Candidate HPV-specific clones and E7-related TCR motifs grew in tumor during treatment.

Samples were taken several times over chemoradiotherapy. This specimen was blood, taken from a patient who underwent chemoradiotherapy. This clonotype was obtained from a human donor with HPV-associated anogenital cancer. V usage is TRBV6-5 and J usage is TRBJ1-1; D uncertain. In DNA form, the CDR3 reads TGTGCCAGCAGTTACCGAGGGAGTGGGAACACTGAAGCTTTCTTT. Encoded protein: CASSYRGSGNTEAFF.